These 14 T cell receptor beta chains were all obtained from the same sample, sequenced in a study of cytomegalovirus exposure and HLA in healthy donors. The PCR was carried out with 60 Vbeta primers and 13 Jbeta primers. Profiled with immunoSEQ multiplex PCR; TCRdb holds only in-frame clones, not every one. This table holds fewer than 250,000 clones, roughly 77% found once. Sequences were obtained from PBMCs. The origin of the receptors is a young man in good health and CMV-seropositive.

This clone was seen only a few times. This rearrangement joins TRBV15 to TRBJ1-4; possibly TRBD1 for D (5 bases). CDR3 size: 16 residues. Trimming took off 7 bases at V and 0 bases at J, with 15 bases between the two ends. Looked up from germline, CDR1 is LNHNV and CDR2 is YYDKDF (reference sequence). The CDR3 sequence is CATIRAGLATNEKLFF. The CDR3 DNA sequence: TGTGCCACCATCCGTGCAGGGCTTGCAACTAATGAAAAACTGTTTTTT.

J is TRBJ1-5 and V is TRBV10-1; D perhaps matches TRBD1 (5 bases). CDR3 length: 15 amino acids. The germline V and J ends were trimmed by 2 bases and 7 bases, with 15 bases remaining between them. From germline, CDR1 is WNHNN and CDR2 SYGVQD (reference sequence). CDR3 DNA sequence: TGCGCCAGCAGTGAGAATCTGGCAGGGCGACAGCCCCAGCATTTT. Its translation is CASSENLAGRQPQHF.

This clone was recorded a few times. The rearrangement joins TRBV27 to TRBJ1-1, with D uncertain. In germline, CDR1 is MNHEY, CDR2 SMNVEV (reference sequence). Between the trimmed V and J ends, which lost 3 bases and 1 base, there was a span of 9 bases. The CDR3 spans 14 residues. CDR3 in DNA: TGTGCCAGCAGTTTCGGTGTTACGAACACTGAAGCTTTCTTT. Encoded protein: CASSFGVTNTEAFF.

The CDR3 region is CSQSLAGGYNEQFF. The CDR3 DNA follows: TGCAGCCAATCACTAGCGGGAGGATACAATGAGCAGTTCTTC. This sequence joins TRBV29-1 and TRBJ2-1, with 12 bases aligning to TRBD2. CDR1 and CDR2 (germline): SQVTM, ANQGSEA. V was pared by 8 bases and J by 4 bases, with 6 bases of the junction left unmatched. CDR3 length: 14 residues.

The J gene is TRBJ2-5, the V gene TRBV5-6; D perhaps matches TRBD1 (6 bases). The CDR3 is 14 residues long. In germline, CDR1 is SGHDT, CDR2 YYEEEE. V lost 0 bases and J 5 bases, leaving 11 bases between the germline ends. DNA for the CDR3: TGTGCCAGCAGCTTGGCCGGAACAGGGGAGACCCAGTACTTC. Translation: CASSLAGTGETQYF.

The table lists this clone with a few counts. This sequence joins TRBV5-6 and TRBJ1-4; D gene ambiguous. There are 15 residues in the CDR3. Germline V gives CDR1 SGHDT, CDR2 YYEEEE. The germline V and J ends were trimmed by 1 base and 5 bases, with 12 bases remaining between them. In DNA, the CDR3 is TGTGCCAGCAGCTTGAGTCAGATCAGGAATGAAAAACTGTTTTTT. Residues: CASSLSQIRNEKLFF. Full variable domain (missing parts from reference TRBV5-6 and TRBJ1-4): DAGVTQSPTHLIKTRGQQVTLRCSPKSGHDTVSWYQQALGQGPQFIFQYYEEEERQRGNFPDRFSGHQFPNYSSELNVNALLLGDSALYLCASSLSQIRNEKLFFGSGTQLSVL.

This chain joins TRBV30 and TRBJ1-2; 7 bases line up with TRBD1. The junction had 5 bases not matched to a gene; V was cut back by 0 bases and J by 4 bases. The germline V gene encodes CDR1 GTSNPN and CDR2 SVGIG (reference sequence). This CDR3 region has 14 residues. The CDR3 DNA follows: TGTGCCTGGAGTGTTTCGTCAGGGGGCTATGGCTACACCTTC. Translation: CAWSVSSGGYGYTF.

The V call is TRBV7-6, the J call TRBJ2-7; 11 bases align to TRBD2. V lost 5 bases, J lost 0 bases, and 9 bases stayed unmatched. CDR3 size: 17 residues. CDR1 is SGHVS, CDR2 FNYEAQ, per germline. CDR3 protein: CASSDGTSGRSSYEQYF. CDR3 coding DNA: TGTGCCAGCAGCGACGGGACTAGCGGAAGGAGCTCCTACGAGCAGTACTTC.

This clone was seen a few times. The chain carries TRBV6-7 and TRBJ2-5, with 9 bases aligning to TRBD2. TRBJ2-7 explains the end of the DNA better; the J call may be wrong. TRBV6-7 is an ORF; its function is uncertain. The CDR3 length is 14 residues. CDR3 sequence: CASSIAGERNEQYF. The CDR3 nucleotides are TGTGCCAGCAGTATAGCGGGAGAAAGGAACGAGCAGTACTTC.

The table lists this clone with a few counts. The V and J genes are TRBV28 and TRBJ1-2; D is unclear. Germline loops: CDR1 MDHEN, CDR2 SYDVKM. CDR3 length: 14 residues. The V gene lost 3 bases and the J gene lost 8 bases, with 16 bases spanning the gap. CDR3 coding DNA: TGTGCCAGCAGTTTTCGAGGTCATGGGAGGGGCTACACCTTC. It is translated as CASSFRGHGRGYTF.

This clone was counted between two and nine times. The chain uses TRBV12-5 and TRBJ1-5, with D maybe TRBD1 (5 bases). The CDR3 runs 17 residues. V gave up 0 bases and J gave up 0 bases, with 12 bases separating them. Germline V gives CDR1 LGHNT, CDR2 FRNRAP. The CDR3: CASGLVREGVSNQPQHF. The CDR3 DNA is TGTGCTAGTGGTTTGGTAAGGGAAGGGGTTAGCAATCAGCCCCAGCATTTT.

This clone was counted a few times. The chain has TRBV30 and TRBJ2-1; TRBD2 might be the D (7 bases). Germline V gene sequence: CDR1 GTSNPN, CDR2 SVGIG (reference sequence). V was clipped by 0 bases and J by 6 bases, with 12 bases between them. The length of the CDR3 is 14 residues. CDR3 in DNA: TGTGCCTGGAGTGTCCAGGGAGGGGGCAATGAGCAGTTCTTC. Protein product: CAWSVQGGGNEQFF.

This clone was picked up a small number of times. The V gene is TRBV6-5, the J gene TRBJ2-7, with D perhaps TRBD2 (6 bases). V was pared by 6 bases and J by 5 bases, with 17 bases between. Germline V lookup: CDR1 MNHEY, CDR2 SVGAGI. The CDR3 runs 14 residues. The DNA for the CDR3 is TGTGCCAGCAGCCCCGGAGGGGCCCCCAACGAGCAGTACTTC. Its translation: CASSPGGAPNEQYF.

This clone was seen more than once but under ten times. The chain uses TRBV5-3 and TRBJ2-6; D possibly corresponds to TRBD1 (6 bases). TRBV5-3 is sorted into the ORF group, with uncertain function. Trimming pared 6 bases from V and 4 bases from J, leaving 17 bases between. CDR3 size: 16 residues. Here the CDR3 DNA reads TGTGCCAGAACCAGGGGCAGGCCGGTGGGGGCCAACGTCCTGACTTTC. As protein: CARTRGRPVGANVLTF.